The 26 T cell receptor beta chains given below trace back to one sample, sequenced in a study of radiotherapy plus CTLA-4 blockade in lung cancer. Profiled with immunoSEQ multiplex PCR; TCRdb holds only in-frame clones, not every one. The sample carries about 91,000 clones, approximately 79% recorded once. The starting material was peripheral blood, obtained from a patient treated with radiotherapy plus ipilimumab. Receptors were obtained from a human donor with non-small cell lung cancer that progressed on radiotherapy plus ipilimumab.

With respect to this clone: This sample also contains other DNA sequences that code for the same CDR3. The V call is TRBV28, the J call TRBJ2-1; 8 bases are a match to TRBD2. The CDR3 totals 15 residues. CDR1 MDHEN and CDR2 SYDVKM come from the germline V gene. V was pared by 3 bases and J by 2 bases, with 3 bases of the junction left unmatched. The CDR3 region has the DNA TGTGCCAGCAGTTTGGCTAGCGGGCCCTACAATGAGCAGTTCTTC. Amino acids: CASSLASGPYNEQFF.

The chain's CDR3 is CASSQDFTRRNTIYF. In DNA form, the CDR3 reads TGTGCCAGCAGCCAAGATTTTACCCGTCGGAACACCATATATTTT. The gene calls are TRBV14 and TRBJ1-3; D unresolved. V dropped 0 bases and J dropped 7 bases, with 13 bases sitting between them. The CDR3 covers 15 residues. Germline CDR1 and CDR2: SGHDN and FVKESK.

This clone has only one observation. This chain uses TRBV7-2 with TRBJ1-1; weak D call: TRBD1 (5 bases). The V end lost 1 base, the J end lost 5 bases, and 11 bases lay between the germline ends. CDR1 is SGHTA, CDR2 FQGNSA, per germline. This CDR3 has 14 amino acids. The CDR3 DNA follows: TGTGCCAGCAGCTTAGTGGGGGGGAGGACTGAAGCTTTCTTT. Translation gives CASSLVGGRTEAFF.

V gene TRBV5-1 combines with J gene TRBJ2-1, with 9 bases identical to TRBD1. Per the germline V gene, CDR1 is SGHRS and CDR2 is YFSETQ. The CDR3 sequence is 17 residues long. V trimming: 0 bases; J trimming: 4 bases; junction bases outside the gene matches: 8. Here the CDR3 reads CASSLALSTGGYNEQFF. CDR3 DNA sequence: TGCGCCAGCAGCTTGGCTTTGTCGACAGGGGGTTACAATGAGCAGTTCTTC.

V gene TRBV27 combines with J gene TRBJ1-4; 8 bases agree with TRBD1. The CDR3 is made up of 14 amino acids. Germline trimming cut 3 bases from V and 7 bases from J; bases unmatched to any gene: 4. CDR1 is MNHEY, CDR2 SMNVEV, per germline (reference sequence). CDR3 coding DNA: TGTGCCAGCAGTTTGCAGGGGGCGGGTGAAAAACTGTTTTTT. Protein sequence: CASSLQGAGEKLFF. The whole variable domain, remainder taken from reference TRBV27 and TRBJ1-4, is EAQVTQNPRYLITVTGKKLTVTCSQNMNHEYMSWYRQDPGLGLRQIYYSMNVEVTDKGDVPEGYKVSRKEKRNFPLILESPSPNQTSLYFCASSLQGAGEKLFFGSGTQLSVL.

The chain is built from TRBV28 and TRBJ2-7; D call uncertain. Germline CDR1 is MDHEN and CDR2 is SYDVKM. The V and J ends lost 2 bases and 5 bases respectively, with 16 bases between them. This CDR3 spans 15 amino acids. The CDR3 DNA is TGTGCCAGCAGTTTAAGGCCAGACTTTAAGAACGAGCAGTACTTC. This sequence encodes CASSLRPDFKNEQYF.

V is TRBV7-9 and J is TRBJ2-4, with D tentatively TRBD2 (6 bases). Looked up from germline, CDR1 is SEHNR and CDR2 is FQNEAQ (reference sequence). V was trimmed by 5 bases and J by 5 bases, leaving 13 bases between them. The CDR3 contains 14 residues. The chain's CDR3 is CASSLAREQNIQYF. The CDR3 DNA reads as TGTGCCAGCAGCCTCGCCCGGGAGCAAAACATTCAGTACTTC.

The CDR3 sequence: CAISNQRYEQYF. DNA of the CDR3: TGTGCCATTTCAAATCAGCGCTACGAGCAGTACTTC. The V gene is TRBV10-3, the J gene TRBJ2-7; D unclear. V lost 9 bases to trimming and J lost 3 bases, with 12 bases between them. In germline, CDR1 is ENHRY, CDR2 SYGVKD. The length of the CDR3 is 12 residues.

The rearrangement links TRBV28 to TRBJ1-1; 7 nucleotides agree with TRBD1. The V gene end was trimmed by 5 bases and the J gene end by 7 bases; junction bases not matched to a gene: 4. This CDR3 has 12 amino acids. The germline gives CDR1 MDHEN, CDR2 SYDVKM. The CDR3 reads CASSGTGVEAFF. The CDR3 nucleotides are TGTGCCAGCAGTGGTACAGGGGTTGAAGCTTTCTTT.

V and J are TRBV10-2 and TRBJ2-2; maybe TRBD1 (7 bases). The CDR3 sequence is 18 residues long. Germline CDR1 WSHSY, CDR2 SAAADI. V dropped 0 bases and J dropped 6 bases, with 20 bases sitting between them. The CDR3 DNA follows: TGCGCCAGCAGTGAGTCGCAGGGGGTCCCCGGGGGTTCCGGGGAGCTGTTTTTT. Its protein product is CASSESQGVPGGSGELFF.

The gene calls are TRBV11-3 and TRBJ2-1; D gene unclear. Germline loops: CDR1 SGHNT, CDR2 YENEEA. This CDR3 has 12 residues. V lost 2 bases and J 4 bases, leaving 3 bases between the germline ends. The CDR3 here is CASSLRYNEQFF. The CDR3 coding sequence is TGTGCCAGCAGCTTACGGTACAATGAGCAGTTCTTC.

CDR3 sequence (DNA): TGTGCCAGCAGTGAGCGGCTGATCCTCTACGAGCAGTACTTC. Amino acids: CASSERLILYEQYF. The chain employs TRBV2 and TRBJ2-7; D is unclear. The ends were cut back, 3 bases at V and 3 bases at J, with 12 bases in the middle. The CDR3 runs 14 residues. Germline lookup yields CDR1 SNHLY and CDR2 FYNNEI.

The V gene is TRBV7-2, the J gene TRBJ1-5; D is ambiguous. Per germline, CDR1 SGHTA and CDR2 FQGNSA. The V gene lost 0 bases and the J gene lost 2 bases, with 8 bases spanning the gap. The CDR3 extends over 15 amino acids. This CDR3 is CASSLARQGNQPQHF. In DNA form, the CDR3 reads TGTGCCAGCAGCTTAGCTCGGCAGGGCAATCAGCCCCAGCATTTT.

The chain has TRBV4-2 and TRBJ1-2; TRBD1 matches at 9 bases. Germline CDR1 and CDR2: LGHNA and YNFKEQ. This CDR3 comprises 15 residues. The V gene end was trimmed by 0 bases and the J gene end by 6 bases; junction bases not matched to a gene: 5. Written as DNA, the CDR3 is TGTGCCAGCAGCCAAGAAGCTAGGACAGGGGATGGCTACACCTTC. It codes for CASSQEARTGDGYTF.

This clone was observed a single time. The genes are TRBV21-1 and TRBJ2-4; TRBD1, the table's D call, was not compared with the DNA. TRBV21-1 is a documented pseudogene. There are 17 residues in the CDR3. DNA for the CDR3: TGTGCCAGCTCCGACAGGGCTGCGACCCTAGCCAAAAACATTCAGTACTTC. It translates to CASSDRAATLAKNIQYF.

This clone has only a few counts. The chain combines TRBV7-2 with TRBJ2-1, with TRBD2 matching 11 bases. CDR3 length equals 16 residues. Trimming cost V 2 bases and J 8 bases; bases outside gene matches: 8. Looked up from germline, CDR1 is SGHTA and CDR2 is FQGNSA. The CDR3 sequence is CASSLRRSSGGYEQFF. The CDR3 nucleotides are TGTGCCAGCAGCTTACGGAGGTCTAGCGGGGGGTATGAGCAGTTCTTC.

This clone was recorded at least ten times. The chain combines TRBV2 with TRBJ2-7; D perhaps matches TRBD2 (6 bases). CDR3 length: 14 residues. In germline, CDR1 is SNHLY, CDR2 FYNNEI. With 2 bases removed from V and 3 bases from J, the gap between germline ends came to 11 bases. The CDR3 is CASSELEGRYEQYF. The CDR3 nucleotides read TGTGCCAGCAGTGAATTGGAGGGACGCTACGAGCAGTACTTC.

CDR3 nucleotide sequence: TGTGCCAGCAGTTCGTCGACTAGCGGGAGTTCGGAGCAGTTCTTC. Protein: CASSSSTSGSSEQFF. V gene TRBV27 combines with J gene TRBJ2-1; TRBD2 aligns across 12 bases. Looked up from germline, CDR1 is MNHEY and CDR2 is SMNVEV (reference sequence). CDR3 size: 15 residues. V dropped 4 bases and J dropped 10; count of bases not matched to a gene: 8.

This chain connects TRBV4-1 to TRBJ2-1; 13 bases fit TRBD2. J gave up 6 bases and V 4 bases, and 6 bases lay outside the gene matches. Germline V gene sequence: CDR1 MGHRA, CDR2 YSYEKL. CDR3 length: 16 amino acids. Here the CDR3 DNA reads TGCGCCAGCAGCCGGACCAGGACTAGCGGGGGCAATGAGCAGTTCTTC. It codes for CASSRTRTSGGNEQFF.

This clone was counted between two and nine times. Different DNA sequences within this sample yield the same CDR3. V usage is TRBV4-3 and J usage is TRBJ2-5; TRBD1 is a possible D gene (6 bases). The V gene's germline CDR1 is LGHNA and CDR2 YSLEER. Trimming took off 1 base at V and 4 bases at J, with 10 bases between the two ends. The CDR3 loop spans 14 amino acids. Here the CDR3 DNA reads TGCGCCAGCAGCCAAGGTCAAGGGGGAGAGACCCAGTACTTC. Translating it yields CASSQGQGGETQYF.

This clone was observed a single time. The chain has TRBV13 and TRBJ2-3; possible D gene TRBD2, 5 bases. CDR1 is PRHDT and CDR2 is FYEKMQ in the germline V gene (reference sequence). Deletions cut 5 bases from V and 6 bases from J, with 12 bases between. The CDR3 has 13 amino acids. The chain's CDR3 is CASSRTGMDTQYF. The CDR3 DNA sequence: TGTGCCAGCAGCCGGACTGGGATGGATACGCAGTATTTT.

The chain employs TRBV19 and TRBJ1-4; D gene unclear. The length of the CDR3 is 14 residues. Trimming cost V 11 bases and J 6 bases, with 19 bases left between them. Germline V gives CDR1 LNHDA, CDR2 SQIVND (reference sequence). Written as DNA, the CDR3 is TGTGCCGCGGCCCCGACGGTCACACATGAAAAACTGTTTTTT. It codes for CAAAPTVTHEKLFF.

This sequence joins TRBV14 and TRBJ1-3, with D perhaps TRBD1 (6 bases). Trimming removed 0 bases from V and 2 bases from J, with 8 bases in between. Per germline, CDR1 SGHDN and CDR2 FVKESK. The CDR3 spans 15 residues. The CDR3, as DNA: TGTGCCAGCAGCCAAGACAGGGGACCTGGAAACACCATATATTTT. Translated, it gives CASSQDRGPGNTIYF.

V gene TRBV20-1 combines with J gene TRBJ2-1; D is undetermined. V lost 2 bases and J lost 5, with 4 bases in between. The germline CDR1 and CDR2 sequences are DFQATT and SNEGSKA (reference sequence). There are 11 residues in the CDR3. CDR3 protein: CSARWNNEQFF. The CDR3 DNA reads as TGCAGTGCTAGATGGAACAATGAGCAGTTCTTC.

This chain joins TRBV18 and TRBJ1-5, with D possibly matching TRBD1 (6 bases). CDR1 and CDR2 from the germline V gene are KGHSH and LQKENI. With 5 bases removed from V and 5 bases from J, the gap between germline ends came to 13 bases. CDR3 length equals 14 residues. The CDR3 sequence: CASSATGQDQPQHF. CDR3 coding DNA: TGTGCCAGCTCAGCCACAGGGCAGGATCAGCCCCAGCATTTT.

The chain uses TRBV5-6 and TRBJ1-1; no reliable D call. Deletions cut 2 bases from V and 4 bases from J, with 9 bases between. Germline-derived CDR1 and CDR2 are SGHDT and YYEEEE. CDR3 size: 13 residues. Here the CDR3 reads CASSFIGSTEAFF. The CDR3 DNA follows: TGTGCCAGCAGCTTCATAGGGTCCACTGAAGCTTTCTTT.